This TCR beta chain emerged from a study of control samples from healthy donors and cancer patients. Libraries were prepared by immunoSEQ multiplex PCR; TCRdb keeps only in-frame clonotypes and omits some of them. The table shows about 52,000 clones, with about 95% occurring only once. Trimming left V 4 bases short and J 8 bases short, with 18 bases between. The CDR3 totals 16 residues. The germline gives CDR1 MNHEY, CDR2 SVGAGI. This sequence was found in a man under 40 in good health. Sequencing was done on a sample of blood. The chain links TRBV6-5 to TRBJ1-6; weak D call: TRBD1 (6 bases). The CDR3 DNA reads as TGTGCCAGCAGTTCTAGACAGGAGTTCTTAGATTCACCCCTCCACTTT. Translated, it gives CASSSRQEFLDSPLHF.